This note documents a single T cell receptor beta chain sequence. As yet, its antigen is unknown. The sample comes from a study of T cell responses to AZD1222 COVID-19 vaccine. Whole-study results and caveats: The number of AZD1222 recipients seropositive at baseline was only 5 to 7. Repertoires were sampled only after the peak T cell response.

Generated by immunoSEQ multiplex PCR, the TCRdb table keeps only in-frame clones and is missing some. The table has about 130,000 clones, about 93% seen once. Trimming left V 1 base short and J 6 bases short, with 16 bases between. Per germline, CDR1 SGHNT and CDR2 YYREEE (reference sequence). This CDR3 region has 15 residues. The sequence came from an adult in good health. This specimen consisted of peripheral blood, obtained on day 0 of AZD1222 vaccination. This sequence joins TRBV5-4 and TRBJ2-5; tentative D call: TRBD2 (6 bases). The CDR3 region has the DNA TGTGCCAGCAGCTTGAGACTAGTGGTTGTGCAGACCCAGTACTTC. This translates into CASSLRLVVVQTQYF.